These 23 T cell receptor beta chains originate from one sample sequenced in a study of CD8 T cells in ankylosing spondylitis. TCRdb called the 5' RACE reads again in MiXCR, with one record for every CDR3 protein. This sample has approximately 110,000 distinct CDR3 sequences, with less than 25% found just once. The sequenced sample consisted of synovial fluid, either unsorted or a sorted T cell fraction (not recorded which). These receptors were obtained from a male donor with ankylosing spondylitis.

This clonotype turned up a few times. The rearrangement links TRBV7-2 to TRBJ2-1, with 8 bases fitting TRBD2. Germline CDR1 SGHTA, CDR2 FQGNSA. Trimming at V came to 4 bases and at J to 9 bases, leaving 8 bases not matched to a gene. This CDR3 has 14 residues. In nucleotides, the CDR3 is TGTGCCAGCAGCTCCACTAGCGGCGCGGGTGAGCAGTTCTTC. Amino acids: CASSSTSGAGEQFF.

The V call is TRBV20-1, the J call TRBJ2-3; D possibly corresponds to TRBD2 (5 bases). The length of the CDR3 is 13 residues. Trimming removed 1 base at V and 4 bases at J, with 9 bases between. The germline V gene has CDR1 DFQATT and CDR2 SNEGSKA (reference sequence). CDR3 region: CSARGTGPDTQYF. The CDR3 nucleotides read TGCAGTGCTAGAGGGACTGGGCCAGATACGCAGTATTTT.

This clonotype has at least ten counts. V is TRBV2 and J is TRBJ2-3, with D maybe TRBD1 (6 bases). The length of the CDR3 is 15 residues. Trimming left V 1 base short and J 5 bases short, with 13 bases between. CDR1 SNHLY and CDR2 FYNNEI come from the germline V gene. The CDR3 loop reads CASSEGGLGGDTQYF. In DNA form, the CDR3 reads TGTGCCAGCAGTGAAGGCGGCCTAGGGGGAGATACGCAGTATTTT.

Only a few counts were recorded for this clonotype. The genes are TRBV5-1 and TRBJ2-2, with TRBD2 as a possible D gene (5 bases). The germline V gene encodes CDR1 SGHRS and CDR2 YFSETQ. This CDR3 contains 16 residues. V was trimmed by 0 bases and J by 0 bases, leaving 9 bases between them. The CDR3: CASSLASLANTGELFF. CDR3 DNA sequence: TGCGCCAGCAGCTTGGCTAGCCTCGCGAACACCGGGGAGCTGTTTTTT.

The J gene is TRBJ2-7, the V gene TRBV20-1; possibly TRBD1 for D (6 bases). Between the trimmed V and J ends, which lost 3 bases and 0 bases, there was a span of 6 bases. From germline, CDR1 is DFQATT and CDR2 SNEGSKA (reference sequence). The CDR3 covers 12 residues. CDR3 loop: CSARDSSYEQYV. The CDR3 coding sequence is TGCAGTGCTAGGGACAGCTCCTACGAGCAGTACGTC.

This clonotype was detected only a few times. The chain carries TRBV11-2 and TRBJ2-2; TRBD1 matches 10 bases. The germline V gene has CDR1 SGHAT and CDR2 FQNNGV. The CDR3 spans 18 residues. Trimming took 4 bases from V and 3 from J; bases not matched to a gene: 11. CDR3: CASSSLPGDRGYTGELFF. Written as DNA, the CDR3 is TGTGCCAGCAGCTCCCTTCCGGGGGACAGGGGATACACCGGGGAGCTGTTTTTT.

This clonotype has more than one count but fewer than ten. The chain carries TRBV10-3 and TRBJ2-7, with 14 bases fitting TRBD2. The CDR3 runs 14 residues. V was clipped by 10 bases and J by 5 bases; unmatched bases: 7. CDR1 and CDR2 (germline): ENHRY, SYGVKD. DNA for the CDR3: TGTGCCACCATGACTAGCGGGAGGGGGAACGAGCAGTACGTC. Encoded protein: CATMTSGRGNEQYV.

The rearrangement uses TRBV7-2 and TRBJ2-1, with TRBD2 matching 8 bases. This CDR3 comprises 15 residues. Unmatched junction bases numbered 4, after V lost 1 base and J lost 5 bases. CDR1 and CDR2 (germline): SGHTA, FQGNSA. CDR3 DNA sequence: TGTGCCAGCAGCTTAGAAGCGGGAGTCCACAATGAGCAGTTCTTC. Amino acid sequence: CASSLEAGVHNEQFF.

This rearrangement joins TRBV29-1 to TRBJ2-7; 8 nucleotides agree with TRBD2. The CDR3 runs to 12 residues. Germline lookup yields CDR1 SQVTM and CDR2 ANQGSEA. With 7 bases clipped from V and 2 bases from J, the junction kept 4 bases outside the gene matches. The CDR3 is CSARGGAYEQYF. The CDR3 DNA reads TGCAGCGCCCGGGGGGGGGCCTACGAGCAGTACTTC.

J is TRBJ2-5 and V is TRBV18; D remains ambiguous. V lost 2 bases and J lost 4, with 11 bases in between. Germline V CDR1 and CDR2: KGHSH, LQKENI. The CDR3 is 14 residues long. The CDR3 here is CASSPLRAGETQYF. The CDR3 nucleotides read TGTGCCAGCTCACCATTACGAGCTGGAGAGACCCAGTACTTC.

The V gene is TRBV27, the J gene TRBJ2-3, with D possibly matching TRBD2 (6 bases). The V end was cut by 2 bases, the J end by 0 bases, with 12 bases between. The CDR3 is made up of 16 amino acids. Germline values: CDR1 MNHEY, CDR2 SMNVEV (reference sequence). CDR3 DNA sequence: TGTGCCAGCAGTTTACGGTGGGAGGCAAGCACAGATACGCAGTATTTT. This encodes CASSLRWEASTDTQYF.

In its sample, this clonotype ranks as medium-sized. The chain links TRBV7-2 to TRBJ2-5, with D hard to call. The V gene lost 3 bases and the J gene lost 7 bases, with 12 bases spanning the gap. The CDR3 runs 13 residues. The germline V gene encodes CDR1 SGHTA and CDR2 FQGNSA. The CDR3 is CASSFAAIGTQYF. The CDR3 DNA reads TGTGCCAGCAGCTTTGCGGCCATTGGGACCCAGTACTTC.

This clonotype was seen a handful of times. The rearrangement joins TRBV24-1 to TRBJ2-7; the match to TRBD1 covers 7 bases. J was trimmed by 4 bases and V by 2 bases; bases with no gene match: 7. The CDR3 has 15 amino acids. Germline-derived CDR1 and CDR2 are KGHDR and SFDVKD. This CDR3 reads CATSDSDKQGYEQYF. Here the CDR3 DNA reads TGTGCCACCAGTGATTCTGATAAACAGGGGTACGAGCAGTACTTC.

The rearrangement joins TRBV30 to TRBJ2-1; 11 nucleotides line up with TRBD1. Germline CDR1 reads GTSNPN; CDR2 reads SVGIG (reference sequence). The junction had 3 bases not matched to a gene; V was cut back by 7 bases and J by 7 bases. CDR3 size: 12 residues. The CDR3 region is CALDRGRNEQFF. The CDR3 nucleotides are TGTGCCTTGGACAGGGGGCGGAATGAGCAGTTCTTC. Variable domain in full (rest from reference TRBV30 and TRBJ2-1): SQTIHQWPATLVQPVGSPLSLECTVEGTSNPNLYWYRQAAGRGLQLLFYSVGIGQISSEVPQNLSASRPQDRQFILSSKKLLLSDSGFYLCALDRGRNEQFFGPGTRLTVL.

This clonotype was seen many times. This chain links TRBV5-1 with TRBJ2-3; D is undetermined. Trimming took off 4 bases at V and 0 bases at J, with 9 bases between the two ends. This CDR3 is 14 amino acids long. CDR1 SGHRS and CDR2 YFSETQ come from the germline V gene. CDR3 sequence (DNA): TGCGCCAGCAGCCCTGGACGGAGCACAGATACGCAGTATTTT. Translating it yields CASSPGRSTDTQYF.

This clonotype was observed a few times. The CDR3 loop is CATSSSLAASSYNEQFF. CDR3 nucleotides: TGTGCCACCAGCAGTTCACTAGCGGCGAGCTCCTACAATGAGCAGTTCTTC. The chain uses TRBV15 and TRBJ2-1; the match to TRBD2 covers 8 bases. V was clipped by 3 bases and J by 0 bases; unmatched bases: 7. This CDR3 contains 17 residues. Germline lookup yields CDR1 LNHNV and CDR2 YYDKDF (reference sequence).

J is TRBJ2-5 and V is TRBV7-6; 8 bases are shared with TRBD1. The germline gives CDR1 SGHVS, CDR2 FNYEAQ. V dropped 5 bases and J dropped 2; count of bases not matched to a gene: 10. There are 16 residues in the CDR3. This CDR3 is CASSLQEGQGQETQYF. CDR3 DNA: TGTGCCAGCAGCCTACAAGAAGGACAGGGACAAGAGACCCAGTACTTC.

This clonotype was seen a handful of times. The V and J genes are TRBV20-1 and TRBJ2-4; TRBD1 is a possible D gene (6 bases). V lost 5 bases and J lost 0, with 8 bases in between. The CDR3 covers 13 residues. Germline V gene lookup returns CDR1 DFQATT and CDR2 SNEGSKA (reference sequence). This CDR3 reads CSAGQLAKNIQYF. CDR3 nucleotides: TGCAGTGCTGGACAGCTAGCCAAAAACATTCAGTACTTC.

This clonotype was recorded at least ten times. The chain joins TRBV12-3 or TRBV12-4 to TRBJ1-5; TRBD1 might be the D (6 bases). The CDR3 is 16 amino acids. V lost 6 bases, J lost 2 bases, and 17 bases lay in between. CDR3 DNA sequence: TGTGCCAGCAGAAATAACAGGGCAGGGGGCAATCAGCCCCAGCATTTT. It yields the protein CASRNNRAGGNQPQHF.

The chain links TRBV20-1 to TRBJ2-7, with D possibly TRBD1 on 7 matching bases. Germline V gene sequence: CDR1 DFQATT, CDR2 SNEGSKA (reference sequence). The CDR3 loop spans 15 amino acids. V was trimmed by 4 bases and J by 2 bases, leaving 18 bases between them. This CDR3 is CSATQGGGNPYEQYF. The CDR3 region has the DNA TGCAGTGCTACCCAGGGGGGTGGGAACCCCTACGAGCAGTACTTC.

This clonotype has more than one count but fewer than ten. The chain is built from TRBV7-8 and TRBJ2-3; D gene unclear. Trimming pared 2 bases from V and 5 bases from J, leaving 5 bases between. The V gene's germline CDR1 is SGHVS and CDR2 FQNEAQ. The CDR3 has 12 residues. The CDR3 region has the DNA TGTGCCAGCAGCTTAATCGGAGATACGCAGTATTTT. Protein product: CASSLIGDTQYF. The variable domain in full, with the rest retrieved from reference TRBV7-8 and TRBJ2-3, is GAGVSQSPRYKVAKRGQDVALRCDPISGHVSLFWYQQALGQGPEFLTYFQNEAQLDKSGLPSDRFFAERPEGSVSTLKIQRTQQEDSAVYLCASSLIGDTQYFGPGTRLTVL.

This clonotype was observed a handful of times. V is TRBV29-1 and J is TRBJ1-2; the D is unclear. CDR1 and CDR2 (germline): SQVTM, ANQGSEA. V was cut by 3 bases and J by 1 base, with 15 bases left in between. The CDR3 is made up of 15 amino acids. CDR3 sequence: CSVDPEGSGNYGYTF. The CDR3 bases are TGCAGCGTTGATCCTGAGGGCAGCGGTAACTATGGCTACACCTTC.

This clonotype was recorded many times. The V call is TRBV20-1, the J call TRBJ2-1; 9 nucleotides line up with TRBD2. Germline V gene lookup returns CDR1 DFQATT and CDR2 SNEGSKA (reference sequence). The V gene end was trimmed by 6 bases and the J gene end by 7 bases; junction bases not matched to a gene: 16. The CDR3 contains 16 residues. The CDR3 here is CSAQRGAGGPSNEQFF. In DNA form, the CDR3 reads TGCAGTGCCCAACGGGGGGCGGGAGGGCCTAGTAATGAGCAGTTCTTC.